Each of the 2 T cell receptor beta chains below was sequenced from the same sample in a study of CD8+ T cells in alopecia areata (dated by TCRdb to 2017 to 2018). The library was obtained by the immunoSEQ multiplex PCR assay. RNA was extracted from all samples and reverse transcribed into cDNA as template for TCR sequencing. TCRdb mirrors the immuneACCESS table, restricted to in-frame sequences. Some clones are absent from its copies; in checked studies, under half trace to an unresolved V gene, and the reason for the others is unknown. The sample contains roughly 200,000 clones, approximately 55% of them found a single time. The ten largest clones add up to 11% of the sample. What this sample's time point label stands for: around 24 weeks on oral tofacitinib. The label giving this sample's treatment or condition can be read as: oral pan-JAK inhibitor, 5-10 mg twice daily. Specimen: CD8+ T cells sorted from blood, collected at week 24, from a patient treated with tofacitinib. Source of these receptors: a human donor with alopecia areata.

This chain joins TRBV29-1 and TRBJ1-1; 9 positions agree with TRBD1. The junction had 2 bases not matched to a gene; V was cut back by 6 bases and J by 0 bases. Germline V gives CDR1 SQVTM, CDR2 ANQGSEA. This CDR3 comprises 13 residues. This chain's CDR3 is CSVTGGMNTEAFF. The CDR3 DNA is TGCAGCGTGACAGGGGGAATGAACACTGAAGCTTTCTTT.

The chain couples TRBV19 to TRBJ1-2; D is unclear. Germline V lookup: CDR1 LNHDA, CDR2 SQIVND (reference sequence). The CDR3 sequence is 10 residues long. V was cut by 6 bases and J by 4 bases, with 3 bases left in between. The CDR3 loop is CASSSYGYTF. The CDR3, as DNA: TGTGCCAGTAGCAGCTATGGCTACACCTTC.